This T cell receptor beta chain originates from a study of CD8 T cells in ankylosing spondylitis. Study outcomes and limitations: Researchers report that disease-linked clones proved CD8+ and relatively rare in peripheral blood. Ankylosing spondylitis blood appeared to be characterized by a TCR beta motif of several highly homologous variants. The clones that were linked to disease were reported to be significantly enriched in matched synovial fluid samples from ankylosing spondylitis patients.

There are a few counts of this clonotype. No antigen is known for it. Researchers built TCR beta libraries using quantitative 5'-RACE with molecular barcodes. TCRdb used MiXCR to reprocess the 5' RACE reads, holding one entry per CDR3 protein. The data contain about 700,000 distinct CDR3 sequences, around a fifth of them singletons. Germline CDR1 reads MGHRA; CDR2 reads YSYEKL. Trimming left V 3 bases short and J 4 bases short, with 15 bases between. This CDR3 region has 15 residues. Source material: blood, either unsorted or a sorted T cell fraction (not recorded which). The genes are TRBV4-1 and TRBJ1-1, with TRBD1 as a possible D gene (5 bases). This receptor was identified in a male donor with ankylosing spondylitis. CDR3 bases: TGCGCCAGCAGCCAGCCTCTGGGGGGGACCACTGAAGCTTTCTTT. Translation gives CASSQPLGGTTEAFF.